This T cell receptor (beta chain) was captured in a study of T cell repertoires in cytomegalovirus infection. Overall study: Both recently identified HLA-C-restricted and well-studied HLA-B-restricted CMV epitopes were used in the study. Public TCR beta signature analysis indicated the presence of both CMV infection and matching HLA type.

MiXCR, run by TCRdb on the reads, gives a single entry per CDR3 protein. This sample has nearly 700,000 distinct CDR3 sequences; about 33% occur once, and the top ten carry 18%. Study findings and constraints: HLA-C-restricted CMV-specific TCR beta clonotypes prevailed in the ex vivo response. CMV carriers having the relevant HLA were flagged by cumulative public TCR beta family frequency.

Trimming removed 6 bases at V and 0 bases at J, with 15 bases between. Germline V CDR1 and CDR2: MDHEN, SYDVKM. CDR3 length: 16 residues. Notes on this clonotype: The target antigen is unknown.

The source is a human donor in good health (CMV status not recorded). Some clones in this sample may be carry-over from other donors' samples. The source material was cultured PBMCs, sampled from culture after CMV antigen stimulation. The rearrangement joins TRBV28 to TRBJ2-1, with D unclear. The CDR3 loop reads CASSQDAVGSYNEQFF. Written as DNA, the CDR3 is TGTGCCAGCAGCCAAGACGCCGTAGGCTCCTACAATGAGCAGTTCTTC.